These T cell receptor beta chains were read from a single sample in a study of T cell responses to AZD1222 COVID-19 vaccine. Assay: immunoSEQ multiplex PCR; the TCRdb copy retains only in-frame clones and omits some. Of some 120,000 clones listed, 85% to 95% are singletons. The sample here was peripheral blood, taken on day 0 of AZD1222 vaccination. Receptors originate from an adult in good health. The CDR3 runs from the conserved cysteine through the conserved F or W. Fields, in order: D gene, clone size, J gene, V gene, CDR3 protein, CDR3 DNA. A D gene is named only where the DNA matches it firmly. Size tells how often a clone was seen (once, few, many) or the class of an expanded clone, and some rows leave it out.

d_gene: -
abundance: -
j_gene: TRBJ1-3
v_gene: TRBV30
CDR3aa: CAWSVNGRNTIYF
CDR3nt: TGTGCCTGGAGTGTAAATGGTAGAAACACCATATATTTT

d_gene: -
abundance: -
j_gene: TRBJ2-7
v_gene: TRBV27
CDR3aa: CASSFGTGETTEQYF
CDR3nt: TGTGCCAGCAGTTTCGGCACAGGAGAGACTACGGAGCAGTACTTC

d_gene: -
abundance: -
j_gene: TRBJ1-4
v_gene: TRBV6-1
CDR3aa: CASSEALSVPARKLFF
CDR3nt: TGTGCCAGCAGTGAAGCGCTCTCAGTTCCGGCCCGAAAACTGTTTTTT

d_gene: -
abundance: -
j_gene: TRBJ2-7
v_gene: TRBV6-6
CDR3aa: CAISGSPYEQYF
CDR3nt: TGTGCCATCTCTGGCAGCCCCTACGAGCAGTACTTC

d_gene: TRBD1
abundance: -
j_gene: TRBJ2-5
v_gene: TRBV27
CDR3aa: CASSLITGGETQYF
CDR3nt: TGTGCCAGCAGTTTAATAACAGGGGGAGAGACCCAGTACTTC

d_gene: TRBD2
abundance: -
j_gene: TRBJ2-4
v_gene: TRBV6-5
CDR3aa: CASRGTSGKNIQYF
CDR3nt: TGTGCCAGCCGCGGGACTAGCGGGAAAAACATTCAGTACTTC

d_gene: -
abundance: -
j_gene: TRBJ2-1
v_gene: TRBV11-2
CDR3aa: CASSRAGGYNEQFF
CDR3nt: TGTGCCAGCAGCCGGGCAGGTGGTTACAATGAGCAGTTCTTC

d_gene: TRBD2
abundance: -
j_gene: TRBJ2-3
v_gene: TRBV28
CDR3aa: CASSGTSGGLWDTQYF
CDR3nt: TGTGCCAGCAGCGGGACTAGCGGGGGGCTATGGGATACGCAGTATTTT

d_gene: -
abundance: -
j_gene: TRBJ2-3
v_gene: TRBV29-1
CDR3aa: CSVARESADTQYF
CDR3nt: TGCAGCGTTGCCCGGGAGAGCGCAGATACGCAGTATTTT

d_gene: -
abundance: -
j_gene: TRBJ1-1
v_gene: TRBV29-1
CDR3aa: CSVESLREGEAFF
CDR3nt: TGCAGCGTTGAATCTTTGCGGGAGGGAGAAGCTTTCTTT

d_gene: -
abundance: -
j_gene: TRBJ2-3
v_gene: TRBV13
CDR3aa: CASSGRPRADTQYF
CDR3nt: TGTGCCAGCAGCGGCAGGCCGAGGGCAGATACGCAGTATTTT

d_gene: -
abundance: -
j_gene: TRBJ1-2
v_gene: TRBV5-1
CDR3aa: CASSGGTGIAWGYTF
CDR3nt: TGCGCCAGCAGCGGAGGGACCGGGATCGCTTGGGGCTACACCTTC

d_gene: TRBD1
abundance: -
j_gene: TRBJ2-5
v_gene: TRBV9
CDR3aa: CASSGQGQETQYF
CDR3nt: TGTGCCAGCAGCGGACAGGGGCAAGAGACCCAGTACTTC

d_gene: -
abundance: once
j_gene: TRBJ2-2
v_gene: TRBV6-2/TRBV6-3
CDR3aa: CASSLRGAGELFF
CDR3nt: TGTGCCAGCAGCCTCCGAGGGGCCGGGGAGCTGTTTTTT

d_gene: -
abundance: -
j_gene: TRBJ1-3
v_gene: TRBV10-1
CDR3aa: CASSENSGNTIYF
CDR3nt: TGCGCCAGCAGTGAGAACTCTGGAAACACCATATATTTT

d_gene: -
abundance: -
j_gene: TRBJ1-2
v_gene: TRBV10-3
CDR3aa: CAISESKGLEGYTF
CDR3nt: TGTGCCATCAGTGAGTCGAAGGGCCTGGAGGGCTACACCTTC

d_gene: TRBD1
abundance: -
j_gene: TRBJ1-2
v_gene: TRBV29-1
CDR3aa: CSVDLGTGPTAMVYGYTF
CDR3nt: TGCAGCGTTGATCTCGGGACAGGCCCCACCGCTATGGTCTATGGCTACACCTTC

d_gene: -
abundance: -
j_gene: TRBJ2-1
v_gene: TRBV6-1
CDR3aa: CASSEERVSLGNEQFF
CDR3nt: TGTGCCAGCAGTGAAGAAAGGGTGAGTCTCGGCAATGAGCAGTTCTTC

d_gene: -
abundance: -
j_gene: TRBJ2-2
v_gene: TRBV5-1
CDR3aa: CASSLGSGSTGELFF
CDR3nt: TGCGCCAGCAGCTTGGGATCTGGGAGCACCGGGGAGCTGTTTTTT

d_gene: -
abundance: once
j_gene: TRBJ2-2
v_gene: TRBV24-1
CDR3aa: CATSDYGGTGELFF
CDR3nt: TGTGCCACCAGTGATTACGGCGGGACGGGGGAGCTGTTTTTT

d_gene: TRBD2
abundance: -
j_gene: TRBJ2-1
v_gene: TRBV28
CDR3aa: CASSFGTSWNEQFF
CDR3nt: TGTGCCAGCAGTTTTGGGACTAGCTGGAATGAGCAGTTCTTC

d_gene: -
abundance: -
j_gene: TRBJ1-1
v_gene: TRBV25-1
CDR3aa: CASSGNTEAFF
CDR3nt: TGTGCCAGCAGTGGGAACACTGAAGCTTTCTTT

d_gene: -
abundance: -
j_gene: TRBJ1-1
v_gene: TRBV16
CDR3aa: CASSQGNTEAFF
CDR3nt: TGTGCCAGCAGCCAGGGGAACACTGAAGCTTTCTTT

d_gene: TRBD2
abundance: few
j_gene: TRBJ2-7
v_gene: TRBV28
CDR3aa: CASSHSGSPYEQYF
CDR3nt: TGTGCCAGCAGTCATAGCGGGAGTCCCTACGAGCAGTACTTC

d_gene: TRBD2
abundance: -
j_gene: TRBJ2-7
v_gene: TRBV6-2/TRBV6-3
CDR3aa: CASSPLAGGYEQYF
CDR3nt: TGTGCCAGCAGTCCACTAGCGGGAGGGTACGAGCAGTACTTC

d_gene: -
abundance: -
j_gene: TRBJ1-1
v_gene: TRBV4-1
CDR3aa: CASSQESPRGGLNTEAFF
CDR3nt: TGCGCCAGCAGCCAAGAGAGCCCCAGGGGAGGATTGAACACTGAAGCTTTCTTT

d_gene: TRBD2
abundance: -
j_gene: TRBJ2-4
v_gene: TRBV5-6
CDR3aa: CASSELAGAEYF
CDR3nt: TGTGCCAGCAGCGAGCTAGCGGGGGCTGAATACTTC

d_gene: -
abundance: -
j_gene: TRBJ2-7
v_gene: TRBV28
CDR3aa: CASRNRDLSYEQYF
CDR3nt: TGTGCCAGCAGGAACAGGGATTTGTCCTACGAGCAGTACTTC

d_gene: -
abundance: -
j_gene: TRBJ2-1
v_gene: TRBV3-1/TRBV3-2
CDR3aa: CASSPDPPVHEQFF
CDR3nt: TGTGCCAGCAGCCCGGACCCCCCGGTCCATGAGCAGTTCTTC

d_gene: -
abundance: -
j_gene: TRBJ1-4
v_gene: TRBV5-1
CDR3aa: CASSFTPGEKLFF
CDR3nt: TGCGCCAGCAGCTTTACGCCAGGTGAAAAACTGTTTTTT

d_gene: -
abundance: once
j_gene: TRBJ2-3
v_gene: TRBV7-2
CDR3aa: CASSFNEGETQYF
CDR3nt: TGTGCCAGCAGCTTTAACGAGGGAGAAACGCAGTATTTT

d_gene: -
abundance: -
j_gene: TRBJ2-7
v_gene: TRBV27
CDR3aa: CASSLGRGSYEQYF
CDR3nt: TGTGCCAGCAGTTTGGGAAGAGGCTCCTACGAGCAGTACTTC

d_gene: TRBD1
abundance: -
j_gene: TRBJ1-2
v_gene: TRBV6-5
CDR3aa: CATIPGQGSYGYTF
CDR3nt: TGTGCCACAATCCCGGGACAGGGTTCCTATGGCTACACCTTC

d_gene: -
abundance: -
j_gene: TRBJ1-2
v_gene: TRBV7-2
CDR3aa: CASRPPGLYYGYTF
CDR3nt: TGTGCCAGCCGACCCCCGGGACTTTACTATGGCTACACCTTC

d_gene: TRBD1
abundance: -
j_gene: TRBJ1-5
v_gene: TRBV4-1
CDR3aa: CASSHGTDYSNQPQHF
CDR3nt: TGCGCCAGCAGCCACGGGACAGATTATAGCAATCAGCCCCAGCATTTT

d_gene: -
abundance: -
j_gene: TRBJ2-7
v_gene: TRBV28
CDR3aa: CASSFRQSYEQYF
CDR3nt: TGTGCCAGCAGTTTTCGACAGAGCTACGAGCAGTACTTC

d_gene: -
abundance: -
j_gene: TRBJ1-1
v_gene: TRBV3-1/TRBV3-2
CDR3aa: CASSPGLKRGAFF
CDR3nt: TGTGCCAGCAGCCCCGGATTAAAAAGGGGAGCTTTCTTT

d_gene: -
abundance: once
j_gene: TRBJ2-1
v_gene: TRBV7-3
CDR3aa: CASSLGTPPNEQFF
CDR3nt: TGTGCCAGCAGCTTAGGGACTCCGCCCAATGAGCAGTTCTTC

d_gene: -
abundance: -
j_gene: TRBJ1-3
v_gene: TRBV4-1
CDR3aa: CASSQDRVPGNTIYF
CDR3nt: TGCGCCAGCAGCCAAGATCGAGTGCCTGGAAACACCATATATTTT

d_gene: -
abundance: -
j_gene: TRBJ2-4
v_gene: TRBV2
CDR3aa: CASTYRAVIKNIQYF
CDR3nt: TGTGCCAGCACTTACAGGGCGGTCATCAAAAACATTCAGTACTTC

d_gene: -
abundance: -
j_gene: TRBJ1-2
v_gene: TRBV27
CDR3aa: CASSLTLGAGNYGYTF
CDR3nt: TGTGCCAGCAGTTTAACCCTCGGGGCGGGGAACTATGGCTACACCTTC

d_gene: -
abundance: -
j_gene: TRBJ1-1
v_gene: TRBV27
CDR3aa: CASSLTGVVTEAFF
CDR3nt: TGTGCCAGCAGTTTGACGGGGGTGGTCACTGAAGCTTTCTTT

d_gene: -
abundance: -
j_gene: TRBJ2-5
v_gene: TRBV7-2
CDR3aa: CASSLAYQTQYF
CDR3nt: TGTGCCAGCAGCTTAGCGTACCAGACCCAGTACTTC

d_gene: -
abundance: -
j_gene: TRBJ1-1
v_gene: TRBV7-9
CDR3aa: CASSLVGRGMNTEAFF
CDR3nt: TGTGCCAGCAGCTTGGTCGGCCGAGGAATGAACACTGAAGCTTTCTTT

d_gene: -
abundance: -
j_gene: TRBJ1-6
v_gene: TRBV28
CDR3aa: CASSLRSSYNSPLHF
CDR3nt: TGTGCCAGCAGCCTCAGGAGCTCCTATAATTCACCCCTCCACTTT

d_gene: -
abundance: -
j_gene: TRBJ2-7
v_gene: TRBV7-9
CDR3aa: CASSDTGITYEQYF
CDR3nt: TGTGCCAGCAGCGATACCGGGATTACCTACGAGCAGTACTTC

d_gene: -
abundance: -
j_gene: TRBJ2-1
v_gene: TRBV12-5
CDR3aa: CASGSPGTAPYNEQFF
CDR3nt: TGTGCTAGTGGTTCACCCGGGACCGCACCCTACAATGAGCAGTTCTTC

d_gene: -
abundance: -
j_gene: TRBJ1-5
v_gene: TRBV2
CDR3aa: CASSESVSNQPQHF
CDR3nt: TGTGCCAGCAGTGAATCAGTTAGCAATCAGCCCCAGCATTTT

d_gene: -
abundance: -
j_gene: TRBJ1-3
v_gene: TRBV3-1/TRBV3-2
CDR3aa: CASSHLNSGNTIYF
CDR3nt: TGTGCCAGCAGCCATCTTAACTCTGGAAACACCATATATTTT

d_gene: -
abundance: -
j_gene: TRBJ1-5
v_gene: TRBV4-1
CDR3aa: CASSHRGNQPQHF
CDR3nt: TGCGCCAGCAGCCACCGGGGCAATCAGCCCCAGCATTTT

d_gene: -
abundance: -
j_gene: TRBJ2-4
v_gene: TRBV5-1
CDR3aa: CASSVDLFSRAKNIQYF
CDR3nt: TGCGCCAGCAGCGTGGACCTTTTCTCTCGAGCCAAAAACATTCAGTACTTC

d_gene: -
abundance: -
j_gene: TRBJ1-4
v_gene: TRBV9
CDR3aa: CASSSSEKLFF
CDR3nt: TGTGCCAGCAGCTCGAGCGAAAAACTGTTTTTT

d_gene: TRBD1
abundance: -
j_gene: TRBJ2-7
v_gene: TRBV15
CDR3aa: CATSRESRGFDEQYF
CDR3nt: TGTGCCACCAGCAGAGAGAGCAGGGGGTTTGACGAGCAGTACTTC

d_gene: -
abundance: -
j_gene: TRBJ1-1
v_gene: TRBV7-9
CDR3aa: CASSFRDVEAFF
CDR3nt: TGTGCCAGCAGCTTCCGGGACGTTGAAGCTTTCTTT

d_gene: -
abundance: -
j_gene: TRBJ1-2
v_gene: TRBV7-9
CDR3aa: CASTTNRDRYTF
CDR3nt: TGTGCCAGCACTACGAACAGGGATCGCTACACCTTC